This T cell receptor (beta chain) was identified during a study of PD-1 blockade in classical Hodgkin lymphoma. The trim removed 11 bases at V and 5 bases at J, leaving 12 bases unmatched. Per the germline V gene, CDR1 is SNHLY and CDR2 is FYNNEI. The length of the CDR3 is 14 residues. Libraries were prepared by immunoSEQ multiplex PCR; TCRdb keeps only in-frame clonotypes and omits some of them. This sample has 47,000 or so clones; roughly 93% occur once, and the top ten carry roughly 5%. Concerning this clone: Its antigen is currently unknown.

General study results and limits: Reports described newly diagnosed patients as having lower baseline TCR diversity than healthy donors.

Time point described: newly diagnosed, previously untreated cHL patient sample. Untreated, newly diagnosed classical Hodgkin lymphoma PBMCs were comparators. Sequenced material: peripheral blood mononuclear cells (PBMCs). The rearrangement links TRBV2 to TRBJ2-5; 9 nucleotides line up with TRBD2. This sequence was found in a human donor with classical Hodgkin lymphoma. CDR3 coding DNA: TGTGCCGCCCCGGAGGCGGGAGGGAGGGAGACCCAGTACTTC. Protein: CAAPEAGGRETQYF.